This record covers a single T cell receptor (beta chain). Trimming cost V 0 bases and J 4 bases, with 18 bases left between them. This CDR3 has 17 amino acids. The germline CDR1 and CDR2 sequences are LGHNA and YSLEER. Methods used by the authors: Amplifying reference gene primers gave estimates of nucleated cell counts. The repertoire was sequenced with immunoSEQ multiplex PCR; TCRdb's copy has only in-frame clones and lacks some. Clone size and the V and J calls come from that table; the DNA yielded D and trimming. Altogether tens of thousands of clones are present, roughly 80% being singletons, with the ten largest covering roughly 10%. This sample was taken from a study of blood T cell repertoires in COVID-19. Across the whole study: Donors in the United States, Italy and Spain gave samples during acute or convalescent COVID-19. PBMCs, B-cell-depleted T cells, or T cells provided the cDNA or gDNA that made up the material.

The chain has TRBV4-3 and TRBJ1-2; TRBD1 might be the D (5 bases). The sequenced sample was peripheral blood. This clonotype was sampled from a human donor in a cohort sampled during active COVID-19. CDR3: CASSQDGGGGAGYGYTF. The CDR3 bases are TGCGCCAGCAGCCAAGATGGGGGGGGTGGCGCCGGCTATGGCTACACCTTC.